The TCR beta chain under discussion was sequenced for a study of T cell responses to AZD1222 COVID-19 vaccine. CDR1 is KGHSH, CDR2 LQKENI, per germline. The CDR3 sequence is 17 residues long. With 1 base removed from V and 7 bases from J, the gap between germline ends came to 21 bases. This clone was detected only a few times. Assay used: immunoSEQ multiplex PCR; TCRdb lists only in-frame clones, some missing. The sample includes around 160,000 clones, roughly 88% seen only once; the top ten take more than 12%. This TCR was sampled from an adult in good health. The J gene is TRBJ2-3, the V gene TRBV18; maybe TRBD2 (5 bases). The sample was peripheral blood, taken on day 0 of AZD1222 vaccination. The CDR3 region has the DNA TGTGCCAGCTCACCACTCCCAGCGGAGTCTTTCGGGAATACGCAGTATTTT. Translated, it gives CASSPLPAESFGNTQYF.